These T cell receptor beta chains were read from a single sample in a study of T cell repertoires in cytomegalovirus infection. In TCRdb, the reads were re-called with MiXCR into one record per CDR3 protein. The sample carries nearly 700,000 distinct CDR3 sequences, approximately 33% recorded once. For these TCRs, the target antigens are not known. The material sequenced was cultured PBMCs, taken from culture after CMV antigen stimulation. These receptors all stem from a human donor in good health (CMV status not recorded). Some clones in this sample may be carry-over from other donors' samples. Both conserved end residues are trimmed from each CDR3.

v_call	j_call	cdr3_aa
TRBV19	TRBJ1-5	ASGWGQPQH
TRBV6-6	TRBJ1-2	ASSGRRTYGYT
TRBV6-1	TRBJ2-7	ASSETGYEQY
TRBV25-1	TRBJ1-2	ASSEEYYGYT
TRBV12-3/TRBV12-4	TRBJ2-2	ASRGRPTGELF
TRBV20-1	TRBJ2-6	SARDQGEKSGANVLT
TRBV7-2	TRBJ2-7	ASSPDTIYEQY
TRBV6-6	TRBJ1-1	ASSGGGDYTEAF
TRBV6-2/TRBV6-3	TRBJ2-6	ASSYYSGVGANVLT
TRBV20-1	TRBJ1-2	SARRAQSNYGYT
TRBV6-1	TRBJ2-6	ASSEGAGANVLT
TRBV6-1	TRBJ2-1	ASSTGISYNEQF
TRBV2	TRBJ2-7	ASTGPAYEQY
TRBV7-8	TRBJ2-3	ASRVTGGVTDTQY